This T cell receptor (beta chain) was sequenced in a study of blood T cells in healthy people across ages. The length of the CDR3 is 15 residues. Germline V gene sequence: CDR1 DFQATT, CDR2 SNEGSKA (reference sequence). Trimming pared 4 bases from V and 3 bases from J, leaving 19 bases between. Regarding the study as a whole: Across the age range, TCR beta diversity per million T cells fell in a roughly linear way. Diversity of TCR beta correlated strongly with naive T cell percentage. Researchers deemed the diversity estimates from one million T cells underestimates.

It was with a sample-barcoded 5' primer and a J-beta primer mix that a second PCR of about 6 to 12 cycles was run. The yield of each sample was at least 3 million CDR3-containing paired-end reads. TCRdb independently ran MiXCR on the 5' RACE reads; one entry per CDR3 protein. In the table there are 1 million or so distinct CDR3 sequences, around 45% of which are singletons. This clonotype turned up a few times. As yet, its antigen is unknown. The rearrangement links TRBV20-1 to TRBJ2-7; D gene ambiguous. Sequenced: blood. The source is a woman aged 55-69 years in good health. This CDR3 reads CSATRAPTILYEQYF. The CDR3, as DNA: TGCAGTGCTACCCGGGCCCCAACCATCCTCTACGAGCAGTACTTC.